The 29 T cell receptor beta chains listed next were all sequenced from one sample in a study of PD-L1 blockade in urothelial cancer. Data came from immunoSEQ multiplex PCR; TCRdb stores just in-frame clones and leaves some out. The table lists more than 55,000 clones, more than 70% of them singletons, with 2.5% to 3.5% in the top ten. The sequencing used PBMCs, collected around atezolizumab (anti-PD-L1) treatment. The receptors were sampled from a man between 45 and 60 years old with urothelial cancer.

The chain uses TRBV30 and TRBJ2-2; maybe TRBD1 (5 bases). The germline gives CDR1 GTSNPN, CDR2 SVGIG (reference sequence). This CDR3 contains 13 residues. The V gene lost 2 bases and the J gene lost 8 bases, with 12 bases spanning the gap. CDR3 in DNA: TGTGCCTGGAGTCGACAAGGGGCGGGGGAGCTGTTTTTT. Amino acids: CAWSRQGAGELFF.

The chain recombines TRBV29-1 with TRBJ1-4; 7 bases fit TRBD1. The CDR3 covers 14 residues. Germline assignment: CDR1 SQVTM and CDR2 ANQGSEA. After removal of 7 bases from V and 3 bases from J, the junction contained 8 bases not matched to a gene. The CDR3 bases are TGCAGCGCCGGGCAGGGGACAGCTAATGAAAAACTGTTTTTT. Translation gives CSAGQGTANEKLFF.

Only one count was recorded for this clone. The J gene is TRBJ1-2, the V gene TRBV6-1, with D unresolved. Trimming took 8 bases from V and 3 from J, leaving 16 bases between them. This CDR3 has 14 amino acids. Germline loops: CDR1 MNHNS, CDR2 SASEGT. The CDR3 nucleotides are TGTGCCAGCCGCGAGGCGGACTTCGACTATGGCTACACCTTC. Translating gives CASREADFDYGYTF.

This chain links TRBV5-1 with TRBJ2-5; the match to TRBD2 covers 11 bases. This CDR3 comprises 15 residues. The junction had 10 bases not matched to a gene; V was cut back by 8 bases and J by 4 bases. CDR1 and CDR2 from the germline V gene are SGHRS and YFSETQ. The CDR3 reads CASMGLAGGGETQYF. The CDR3 DNA reads as TGCGCCAGTATGGGGCTAGCGGGAGGTGGAGAGACCCAGTACTTC. The complete variable domain, with remaining parts taken from reference TRBV5-1 and TRBJ2-5, reads KAGVTQTPRYLIKTRGQQVTLSCSPISGHRSVSWYQQTPGQGLQFLFEYFSETQRNKGNFPGRFSGRQFSNSRSEMNVSTLELGDSALYLCASMGLAGGGETQYFGPGTRLLVL.

The DNA for the CDR3 is TGTGCCAGCAGTTGGGGGACAGGGGCTGGGAACACTGAAGCTTTCTTT. Amino acid sequence: CASSWGTGAGNTEAFF. The rearrangement joins TRBV27 to TRBJ1-1; 10 nucleotides align to TRBD1. Germline CDR1 MNHEY, CDR2 SMNVEV (reference sequence). The CDR3 is made up of 16 amino acids. The V gene end was trimmed by 4 bases and the J gene end by 1 base; junction bases not matched to a gene: 6.

The chain combines TRBV27 with TRBJ2-1; 7 bases align to TRBD2. Germline CDR1 MNHEY, CDR2 SMNVEV (reference sequence). The junction had 7 bases not matched to a gene; V was cut back by 7 bases and J by 4 bases. The CDR3 is 14 residues long. Written as DNA, the CDR3 is TGTGCCAGCATCCGGAGCGGGACTTACAATGAGCAGTTCTTC. It is translated as CASIRSGTYNEQFF.

The chain is built from TRBV7-8 and TRBJ1-6, with 8 bases identical to TRBD1. V dropped 6 bases and J dropped 4; count of bases not matched to a gene: 5. Germline V gene sequence: CDR1 SGHVS, CDR2 FQNEAQ. This CDR3 spans 15 amino acids. The CDR3 reads CASSSDRGYNSPLHF. Here the CDR3 DNA reads TGTGCCAGCAGTTCTGACAGGGGTTATAATTCACCCCTCCACTTT.

CDR3 DNA sequence: TGTGCCAGCAGGTCGGGGGATCAGCCCCAGCATTTT. It encodes CASRSGDQPQHF. The chain links TRBV6-5 to TRBJ1-5, with D possibly TRBD1 on 5 matching bases. The germline gives CDR1 MNHEY, CDR2 SVGAGI. The CDR3 totals 12 residues. Trimming cost V 6 bases and J 5 bases, with 8 bases left between them.

The V and J genes are TRBV4-2 and TRBJ2-5; 10 nucleotides align to TRBD2. The germline CDR1 and CDR2 sequences are LGHNA and YNFKEQ. The CDR3 is 16 residues long. Trimming took 1 base from V and 2 from J; bases not matched to a gene: 4. This CDR3 reads CASSQGTSGLQETQYF. The CDR3 DNA sequence: TGTGCCAGCAGCCAAGGGACTAGCGGATTACAAGAGACCCAGTACTTC.

The CDR3 nucleotides are TGCGCCAGCAGCTTGGGGTCTTCCGACAGGGTGATCACTGAAGCTTTCTTT. Amino acids: CASSLGSSDRVITEAFF. This chain uses TRBV5-1 with TRBJ1-1, with TRBD1 matching over 7 bases. CDR3 size: 17 residues. Trimming took 0 bases from V and 4 from J; bases not matched to a gene: 12. The germline gives CDR1 SGHRS, CDR2 YFSETQ.

The chain is built from TRBV19 and TRBJ2-7, with D perhaps matching TRBD1 (5 bases). The germline CDR1 and CDR2 sequences are LNHDA and SQIVND (reference sequence). The CDR3 is 13 residues long. V lost 7 bases to trimming and J lost 2 bases, with 12 bases between them. The CDR3 region is CASKLAGTYEQYF. The CDR3 DNA reads TGTGCCAGTAAGTTGGCAGGGACCTACGAGCAGTACTTC.

This chain connects TRBV5-6 to TRBJ1-1, with 8 nucleotides matching TRBD1. CDR3 length equals 12 residues. The V gene end was trimmed by 1 base and the J gene end by 10 bases; junction bases not matched to a gene: 3. Looked up from germline, CDR1 is SGHDT and CDR2 is YYEEEE. As DNA, the CDR3 is TGTGCCAGCAGCTTGACAGGGGGTTCAGCTTTCTTT. Protein: CASSLTGGSAFF. Combining the CDR3 with reference TRBV5-6 and TRBJ1-1 gives the whole variable domain DAGVTQSPTHLIKTRGQQVTLRCSPKSGHDTVSWYQQALGQGPQFIFQYYEEEERQRGNFPDRFSGHQFPNYSSELNVNALLLGDSALYLCASSLTGGSAFFGQGTRLTVV.

By share, this clone counts as medium-sized (0.01 to 0.1%). The V call is TRBV19, the J call TRBJ1-5; 8 positions agree with TRBD1. Germline CDR1 is LNHDA and CDR2 is SQIVND (reference sequence). The junction had 2 bases not matched to a gene; V was cut back by 5 bases and J by 5 bases. This CDR3 contains 13 residues. The CDR3 loop is CASSGRGHQPQHF. In DNA, the CDR3 is TGTGCCAGTAGTGGCAGGGGGCATCAGCCCCAGCATTTT. Full variable domain (remainder filled in from reference TRBV19 and TRBJ1-5): DGGITQSPKYLFRKEGQNVTLSCEQNLNHDAMYWYRQDPGQGLRLIYYSQIVNDFQKGDIAEGYSVSREKKESFPLTVTSAQKNPTAFYLCASSGRGHQPQHFGDGTRLSIL.

The V and J genes are TRBV7-2 and TRBJ2-7, with 10 bases that match TRBD2. The V gene's germline CDR1 is SGHTA and CDR2 FQGNSA. The CDR3 totals 17 residues. Unmatched junction bases numbered 10, after V lost 2 bases and J lost 3 bases. The CDR3 loop reads CASSLFGSGRSLYEQYF. CDR3 DNA: TGTGCCAGCAGCTTATTTGGTAGCGGGAGGTCTCTCTACGAGCAGTACTTC.

The chain carries TRBV7-9 and TRBJ2-7; no clear D gene. CDR3 size: 12 residues. V dropped 5 bases and J dropped 4 bases, with 9 bases sitting between them. Germline values: CDR1 SEHNR, CDR2 FQNEAQ (reference sequence). CDR3 residues: CASSQRSYEQYF. Here the CDR3 DNA reads TGTGCCAGCAGCCAACGTAGTTACGAGCAGTACTTC.

Only one count was recorded for this clone. This chain joins TRBV29-1 and TRBJ1-2; no clear D gene. The V end was cut by 6 bases, the J end by 6 bases, with 11 bases between. The CDR3 has 11 amino acids. Germline lookup yields CDR1 SQVTM and CDR2 ANQGSEA. The CDR3 DNA is TGCAGCGTGTACAAACACGATGGCTACACCTTC. Translation gives CSVYKHDGYTF.

The V and J genes are TRBV28 and TRBJ1-5, with D maybe TRBD1 (5 bases). This CDR3 region has 15 residues. Trimming cost V 4 bases and J 4 bases, with 14 bases left between them. Germline CDR1 MDHEN, CDR2 SYDVKM. The CDR3 region has the DNA TGTGCCAGCAGTTCCCCCGCGGGGGGGAATCAGCCCCAGCATTTT. It is translated as CASSSPAGGNQPQHF.

The chain employs TRBV10-2 and TRBJ1-6; 10 bases agree with TRBD1. Germline loops: CDR1 WSHSY, CDR2 SAAADI. V gave up 10 bases and J gave up 9 bases; unmatched junction bases: 9. The CDR3 totals 14 residues. Written as DNA, the CDR3 is TGCGCCACCCAATCAGGGACAGGGGCTTCACCCCTCCACTTT. It codes for CATQSGTGASPLHF.

The chain carries TRBV29-1 and TRBJ2-7; TRBD2 matches 7 bases. The CDR3 is 11 amino acids. Germline CDR1 reads SQVTM; CDR2 reads ANQGSEA. The J segment lost 1 base and the V segment lost 7 bases, leaving 1 base of the junction unmatched. The chain's CDR3 is CSAAGSYEQYF. The CDR3 coding sequence is TGCAGCGCAGCGGGGTCCTACGAGCAGTACTTC.

This clone was seen a handful of times. The chain couples TRBV9 to TRBJ1-2; D remains ambiguous. The V and J ends lost 2 bases and 4 bases respectively, with 12 bases between them. The germline gives CDR1 SGDLS, CDR2 YYNGEE. This CDR3 is built from 14 residues. The CDR3 spells CASSVPGSGYGYTF. The CDR3, as DNA: TGTGCCAGCAGCGTGCCGGGTAGCGGCTATGGCTACACCTTC.

The chain is built from TRBV30 and TRBJ1-5, with a weak D call TRBD1 (5 bases). Per the germline V gene, CDR1 is GTSNPN and CDR2 is SVGIG (reference sequence). This CDR3 has 13 residues. Trimming left V 3 bases short and J 5 bases short, with 11 bases between. CDR3 sequence: CAWSQQGDQPQHF. The CDR3 DNA follows: TGTGCCTGGAGCCAGCAGGGTGATCAGCCCCAGCATTTT.

The chain links TRBV2 to TRBJ1-1; D is unresolved. Germline V CDR1 and CDR2: SNHLY, FYNNEI. The CDR3 runs to 13 residues. V lost 7 bases and J 0 bases, leaving 9 bases between the germline ends. The CDR3 DNA reads as TGTGCCAGCAACCCTAGAATGAACACTGAAGCTTTCTTT. Amino acids: CASNPRMNTEAFF.

The chain combines TRBV11-2 with TRBJ1-5, with D uncertain. The CDR3 runs 13 residues. V was pared by 5 bases and J by 10 bases, with 15 bases between. The germline CDR1 and CDR2 sequences are SGHAT and FQNNGV. The CDR3 region is CASSQALGAPQHF. In DNA form, the CDR3 reads TGTGCCAGCAGCCAGGCCCTGGGAGCTCCCCAGCATTTT. The full variable domain, rest sourced from reference TRBV11-2 and TRBJ1-5, is EAGVAQSPRYKIIEKRQSVAFWCNPISGHATLYWYQQILGQGPKLLIQFQNNGVVDDSQLPKDRFSAERLKGVDSTLKIQPAKLEDSAVYLCASSQALGAPQHFGDGTRLSIL.

This clone showed up just once. The V call is TRBV6-6, the J call TRBJ2-5; the match to TRBD1 covers 11 bases. Germline assignment: CDR1 MNHNY and CDR2 SVGAGI (reference sequence). Trimming at V came to 6 bases and at J to 4 bases, leaving 1 base not matched to a gene. The CDR3 loop spans 13 amino acids. CDR3 sequence (DNA): TGTGCCAGCAGGGGACAGGGGGGAGAGACCCAGTACTTC. It is translated as CASRGQGGETQYF.

This clone was seen a single time. The chain couples TRBV2 to TRBJ2-7; unclear D gene. The ends were cut back, 7 bases at V and 5 bases at J, with 18 bases in the middle. Per the germline V gene, CDR1 is SNHLY and CDR2 is FYNNEI. This CDR3 region has 14 residues. For the CDR3, the DNA is TGTGCCAGCACTGCAGGAATAATAGGCCACGAGCAGTACTTC. Translating it yields CASTAGIIGHEQYF.

V gene TRBV5-1 combines with J gene TRBJ2-2, with TRBD2 matching over 8 bases. CDR1 SGHRS and CDR2 YFSETQ come from the germline V gene. This CDR3 spans 16 amino acids. With V trimmed by 1 base and J by 1 base, 3 bases remained unmatched. The CDR3 sequence is CASSLRLAGNTGELFF. The CDR3 DNA is TGCGCCAGCAGCTTGAGGCTAGCGGGGAACACCGGGGAGCTGTTTTTT.

The V gene is TRBV5-1, the J gene TRBJ1-1; 11 bases align to TRBD1. The ends lost 4 bases at V and 7 bases at J; junction bases unmatched: 3. This CDR3 has 13 amino acids. The germline CDR1 and CDR2 sequences are SGHRS and YFSETQ. CDR3 nucleotide sequence: TGCGCCAGCAGCGGACAGGGGGCTGGTGAAGCTTTCTTT. Amino acid sequence: CASSGQGAGEAFF.

About this clone: Mismatch with germline at one junction end may stem from a read error. This sequence joins TRBV7-9 and TRBJ1-1, with a possible D match to TRBD1 (6 bases). CDR1 and CDR2 from the germline V gene are SEHNR and FQNEAQ (reference sequence). This CDR3 has 19 amino acids. CDR3 nucleotide sequence: TGTGCCAGCAGCCCAGCGATGGGGGCTACTTTAGACAGTCGCGAGGATAATGTCTTT. This codes for CASSPAMGATLDSREDNVF.

The rearrangement joins TRBV5-6 to TRBJ2-1; weak D call: TRBD2 (6 bases). The CDR3 is 15 residues long. V was shortened by 1 base and J by 0 bases, with 8 bases between the two germline ends. Germline V gene data show CDR1 as SGHDT and CDR2 as YYEEEE. CDR3: CASSLSAGSYNEQFF. DNA of the CDR3: TGTGCCAGCAGCTTGTCAGCGGGCTCCTACAATGAGCAGTTCTTC. Filled out from reference TRBV5-6 and TRBJ2-1, the complete variable domain reads DAGVTQSPTHLIKTRGQQVTLRCSPKSGHDTVSWYQQALGQGPQFIFQYYEEEERQRGNFPDRFSGHQFPNYSSELNVNALLLGDSALYLCASSLSAGSYNEQFFGPGTRLTVL.